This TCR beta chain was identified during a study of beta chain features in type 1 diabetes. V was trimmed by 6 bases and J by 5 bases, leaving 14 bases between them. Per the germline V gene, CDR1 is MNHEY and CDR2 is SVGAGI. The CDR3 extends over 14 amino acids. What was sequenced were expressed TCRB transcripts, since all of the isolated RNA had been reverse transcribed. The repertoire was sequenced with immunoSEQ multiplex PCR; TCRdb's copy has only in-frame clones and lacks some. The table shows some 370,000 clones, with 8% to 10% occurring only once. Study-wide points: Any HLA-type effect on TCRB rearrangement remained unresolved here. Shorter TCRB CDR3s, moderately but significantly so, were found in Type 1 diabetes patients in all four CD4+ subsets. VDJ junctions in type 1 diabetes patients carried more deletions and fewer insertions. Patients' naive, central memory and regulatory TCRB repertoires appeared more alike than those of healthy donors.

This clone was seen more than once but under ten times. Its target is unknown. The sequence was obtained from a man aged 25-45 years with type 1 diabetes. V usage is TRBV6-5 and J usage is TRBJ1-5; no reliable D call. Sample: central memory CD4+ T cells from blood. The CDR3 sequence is CASSLRQAYQPQHF. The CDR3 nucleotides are TGTGCCAGCAGCCTTCGACAAGCCTATCAGCCCCAGCATTTT.